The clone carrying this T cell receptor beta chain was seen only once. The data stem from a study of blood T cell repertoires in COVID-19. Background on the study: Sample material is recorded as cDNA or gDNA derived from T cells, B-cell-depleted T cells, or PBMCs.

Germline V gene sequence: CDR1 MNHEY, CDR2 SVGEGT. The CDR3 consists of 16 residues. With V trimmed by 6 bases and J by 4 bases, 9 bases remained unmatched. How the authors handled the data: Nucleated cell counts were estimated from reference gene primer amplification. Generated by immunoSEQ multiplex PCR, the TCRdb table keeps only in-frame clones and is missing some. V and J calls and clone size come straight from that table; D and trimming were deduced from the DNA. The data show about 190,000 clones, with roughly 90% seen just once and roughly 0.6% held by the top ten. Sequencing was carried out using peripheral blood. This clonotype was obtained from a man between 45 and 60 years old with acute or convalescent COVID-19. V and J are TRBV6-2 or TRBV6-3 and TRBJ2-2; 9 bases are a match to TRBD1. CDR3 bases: TGTGCCAGCAGCAGGGGACAGGGCGGGTTCACCGGGGAGCTGTTTTTT. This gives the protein CASSRGQGGFTGELFF.